The 27 T cell receptor beta chains below were found in one sample sequenced in a study of blood T cell repertoires in COVID-19 (TCRdb year 2020). The library was produced with the immunoSEQ multiplex PCR assay. This immuneACCESS table, as held by TCRdb, lists in-frame sequences with V and J called but not all clones. Of the missing ones, under half trace to an unresolved V gene in checked studies; the others have no known cause. The sample table holds 200,000 or so clones, of which around 83% were seen once. The ten largest clones capture approximately 1.3% of the sample. The sequenced sample consisted of PBMCs or T cells enriched from blood (not recorded which). Every receptor here comes from a woman aged 40 to 50 with acute COVID-19.

The rearrangement joins TRBV28 to TRBJ2-7; unclear D gene. In germline, CDR1 is MDHEN, CDR2 SYDVKM. The length of the CDR3 is 12 residues. V was cut by 2 bases and J by 4 bases, with 6 bases left in between. CDR3 residues: CASSLRAYEQYF. The CDR3 region has the DNA TGTGCCAGCAGTTTAAGAGCTTACGAGCAGTACTTC.

The chain links TRBV5-1 to TRBJ2-1; 14 bases match TRBD2. The CDR3 is 15 residues long. Trimming removed 4 bases from V and 6 bases from J; junction bases left unmatched: 3. The germline V gene encodes CDR1 SGHRS and CDR2 YFSETQ. The CDR3 DNA is TGCGCCAGCAGCACCGGGACTAGCGGGAGCAATGAGCAGTTCTTC. It specifies CASSTGTSGSNEQFF.

V gene TRBV7-6 combines with J gene TRBJ2-1; tentatively, D is TRBD1 (8 bases). Germline V gene data show CDR1 as SGHVS and CDR2 as FNYEAQ. V was cut by 1 base and J by 6 bases, with 16 bases left in between. The CDR3 totals 16 residues. The CDR3 here is CASSLVQGGLGNEQFF. The DNA of the CDR3 is TGTGCCAGCAGCTTAGTACAGGGGGGGTTAGGCAATGAGCAGTTCTTC.

The V and J genes are TRBV5-1 and TRBJ2-7; D ambiguous. The V gene lost 3 bases and the J gene lost 7 bases, with 23 bases spanning the gap. Per germline, CDR1 SGHRS and CDR2 YFSETQ. The CDR3 consists of 16 residues. The CDR3 protein is CASSYQETLTLREQYF. CDR3 DNA: TGCGCCAGCAGCTATCAAGAAACACTAACCCTACGAGAGCAGTACTTC.

This rearrangement joins TRBV19 to TRBJ2-6, with TRBD1 matching over 8 bases. Germline V lookup: CDR1 LNHDA, CDR2 SQIVND (reference sequence). The CDR3 runs to 15 residues. V gave up 7 bases and J gave up 3 bases; unmatched junction bases: 5. CDR3 sequence: CASTHRGNGANVLTF. The CDR3, as DNA: TGTGCCAGTACCCACAGGGGGAATGGGGCCAACGTCCTGACTTTC.

The V call is TRBV5-1, the J call TRBJ2-1, with TRBD2 matching over 12 bases. This CDR3 is built from 17 residues. CDR1 and CDR2 (germline): SGHRS, YFSETQ. V lost 4 bases, J lost 6 bases, and 11 bases stayed unmatched. The DNA of the CDR3 is TGCGCCAGCAGCAGCACTAGCGGGAGGCTGGTAGGCAATGAGCAGTTCTTC. Amino acids: CASSSTSGRLVGNEQFF.

CDR3 nucleotide sequence: TGTGCCAGCAGCTTAGCTTCTGGGGCCAACGTCCTGACTTTC. Protein sequence: CASSLASGANVLTF. The chain employs TRBV3-1 (or the pseudogene TRBV3-2) and TRBJ2-6, with D unclear. The CDR3 sequence is 14 residues long. Germline V lookup: CDR1 LGHDT, CDR2 YNNKEL (reference sequence). Trimming stripped 5 bases from V and 1 base from J, with 6 bases between.

The CDR3 coding sequence is TGTGCCAGCAGACCCTCGGGGGGCACAGATACGCAGTATTTT. This sequence encodes CASRPSGGTDTQYF. The chain joins TRBV6-1 to TRBJ2-3, with D perhaps matching TRBD2 (6 bases). The CDR3 extends over 14 amino acids. CDR1 MNHNS and CDR2 SASEGT come from the germline V gene. The V and J ends lost 6 bases and 1 base respectively, with 11 bases between them.

The V call is TRBV27, the J call TRBJ1-1, with unresolved D. Germline loops: CDR1 MNHEY, CDR2 SMNVEV (reference sequence). The germline V and J ends were trimmed by 4 bases and 0 bases, with 9 bases remaining between them. The CDR3 has 14 residues. The CDR3 loop is CASSSPSLNTEAFF. Here the CDR3 DNA reads TGTGCCAGCAGTTCTCCGAGCCTGAACACTGAAGCTTTCTTT.

The chain couples TRBV11-2 to TRBJ2-1, with 9 bases matching TRBD1. The V and J ends lost 6 bases and 10 bases, in that order; junction bases with no gene match: 7. The germline CDR1 and CDR2 sequences are SGHAT and FQNNGV. The CDR3 contains 13 residues. CDR3 residues: CASSRTGGAEQFF. The CDR3 coding sequence is TGTGCCAGCAGTCGTACAGGGGGCGCGGAGCAGTTCTTC.

This clone was counted only a few times. The chain recombines TRBV19 with TRBJ2-6; 9 bases map to TRBD1. The length of the CDR3 is 17 residues. Germline V lookup: CDR1 LNHDA, CDR2 SQIVND (reference sequence). The trim removed 6 bases at V and 0 bases at J, leaving 6 bases unmatched. CDR3 amino acids: CASRPGQGDSGANVLTF. The CDR3 region has the DNA TGTGCCAGTAGACCGGGACAGGGAGACTCTGGGGCCAACGTCCTGACTTTC.

The J gene is TRBJ2-2, the V gene TRBV27, with D maybe TRBD2 (5 bases). This CDR3 contains 15 residues. CDR1 is MNHEY and CDR2 is SMNVEV in the germline V gene (reference sequence). The V end lost 4 bases, the J end lost 2 bases, and 11 bases lay between the germline ends. The CDR3 nucleotides are TGTGCCAGCAGTTCCTCGGACTTTAACACCGGGGAGCTGTTTTTT. Its protein is CASSSSDFNTGELFF.

The genes are TRBV12-3 or TRBV12-4 and TRBJ2-7; TRBD1 might be the D (5 bases). This CDR3 has 13 residues. The V end lost 7 bases, the J end lost 5 bases, and 15 bases lay between the germline ends. CDR3 residues: CASTKGFTDEQYF. CDR3 DNA sequence: TGTGCCAGCACCAAGGGGTTTACCGACGAGCAGTACTTC.

The rearrangement links TRBV5-1 to TRBJ2-3, with 13 bases fitting TRBD2. With 3 bases clipped from V and 2 bases from J, the junction kept 3 bases outside the gene matches. Germline CDR1 is SGHRS and CDR2 is YFSETQ. There are 16 residues in the CDR3. CDR3 loop: CASSSGLAGPTDTQYF. The CDR3, as DNA: TGCGCCAGCAGCTCGGGACTAGCGGGACCCACAGATACGCAGTATTTT.

This sequence joins TRBV7-9 and TRBJ2-2, with a weak D call TRBD2 (6 bases). Germline-derived CDR1 and CDR2 are SEHNR and FQNEAQ (reference sequence). Trimming took 1 base from V and 9 from J, leaving 12 bases between them. The CDR3 is 14 residues long. The CDR3 here is CASSLGGGIRELFF. CDR3 DNA: TGTGCCAGCAGCTTAGGAGGAGGGATTAGGGAGCTGTTTTTT.

This chain uses TRBV10-3 with TRBJ2-5; TRBD1 is a possible D gene (6 bases). Germline CDR1 ENHRY, CDR2 SYGVKD. Trimming pared 6 bases from V and 7 bases from J, leaving 24 bases between. CDR3 length: 16 residues. In DNA, the CDR3 is TGTGCCATCAGCGGGCGTGGAGGACAGTTGGATGGGACCCAGTACTTC. Amino acids: CAISGRGGQLDGTQYF.

V gene TRBV5-3 combines with J gene TRBJ2-2, with D maybe TRBD1 (6 bases). TRBV5-3 is an ORF, and what it does is uncertain. V was pared by 4 bases and J by 5 bases, with 9 bases between. The CDR3 covers 13 residues. The DNA for the CDR3 is TGTGCCAGAAGCCCCCAGGGGACCGGGGAGCTGTTTTTT. Amino acids: CARSPQGTGELFF.

The chain joins TRBV7-9 to TRBJ2-5, with TRBD2 matching over 7 bases. CDR3 size: 17 residues. Germline V gene data show CDR1 as SEHNR and CDR2 as FQNEAQ (reference sequence). V gave up 3 bases and J gave up 6 bases; unmatched junction bases: 16. The CDR3 nucleotides are TGTGCCAGCAGCTTGGGATCCTCCGGACTAGTTCGGAAGACCCAGTACTTC. Translated, it gives CASSLGSSGLVRKTQYF.

The chain combines TRBV24-1 with TRBJ2-1, with D possibly TRBD2 on 6 matching bases. Trimming pared 4 bases from V and 0 bases from J, leaving 15 bases between. The V gene's germline CDR1 is KGHDR and CDR2 SFDVKD. The CDR3 spans 17 residues. The CDR3: CATSDPGSGSSYNEQFF. Written as DNA, the CDR3 is TGTGCCACCAGTGACCCTGGTAGCGGAAGCTCCTACAATGAGCAGTTCTTC.

The V and J genes are TRBV25-1 and TRBJ1-5; TRBD1 agrees at 9 bases. Per the germline V gene, CDR1 is MGHDK and CDR2 is SYGVNS. The CDR3 has 14 residues. V gave up 6 bases and J gave up 4 bases; unmatched junction bases: 4. CDR3 DNA sequence: TGTGCCAGCAGGGGACAGGGAGGGAATCAGCCCCAGCATTTT. Its translation is CASRGQGGNQPQHF.

The chain is built from TRBV7-9 and TRBJ2-4; the D gene is possibly TRBD2 (6 bases). This CDR3 is built from 17 residues. Germline values: CDR1 SEHNR, CDR2 FQNEAQ (reference sequence). The germline V and J ends were trimmed by 3 bases and 1 base, with 16 bases remaining between them. The CDR3 DNA reads TGTGCCAGCAGCTTCCTCCGACTAGAACGGGCCAAAAACATTCAGTACTTC. It yields the protein CASSFLRLERAKNIQYF. The whole variable domain, remainder taken from reference TRBV7-9 and TRBJ2-4, is DTGVSQNPRHKITKRGQNVTFRCDPISEHNRLYWYRQTLGQGPEFLTYFQNEAQLEKSRLLSDRFSAERPKGSFSTLEIQRTEQGDSAMYLCASSFLRLERAKNIQYFGAGTRLSVL.

The chain employs TRBV10-3 and TRBJ1-2; D gene ambiguous. Trimming took off 8 bases at V and 2 bases at J, with 12 bases between the two ends. Germline V lookup: CDR1 ENHRY, CDR2 SYGVKD. The CDR3 contains 13 residues. CDR3 residues: CAIGSAENYGYTF. Here the CDR3 DNA reads TGTGCCATCGGGTCCGCGGAGAACTATGGCTACACCTTC.

The chain recombines TRBV6-5 with TRBJ2-7; 12 bases match TRBD2. V shed 2 bases and J 7 bases; nucleotides not matched to a gene: 6. This CDR3 is built from 15 residues. The germline V gene encodes CDR1 MNHEY and CDR2 SVGAGI. CDR3 bases: TGTGCCAGCAGTTACCGGGCTAGCGGGAGGGGAGAGCAGTACTTC. Protein product: CASSYRASGRGEQYF.

This clone was picked up a small number of times. This specimen includes other DNA sequences encoding the same CDR3. The chain links TRBV19 to TRBJ2-7, with 11 bases aligning to TRBD2. Germline-derived CDR1 and CDR2 are LNHDA and SQIVND (reference sequence). The CDR3 runs to 15 residues. V shed 5 bases, J shed 6 bases, and the junction held 9 bases outside the gene matches. DNA of the CDR3: TGTGCCAGTAGTCCCTCACTAGCGGGAGTGAGCGAGCAGTACTTC. Protein sequence: CASSPSLAGVSEQYF.

The CDR3 is CASSLMGQRSYNSPLHF. Here the CDR3 DNA reads TGTGCCAGCAGTTTGATGGGACAGCGCTCCTATAATTCACCCCTCCACTTT. The V gene is TRBV28, the J gene TRBJ1-6; 7 positions agree with TRBD1. The CDR3 totals 17 residues. V shed 3 bases, J shed 0 bases, and the junction held 5 bases outside the gene matches. CDR1 and CDR2 (germline): MDHEN, SYDVKM.

The chain is built from TRBV2 and TRBJ2-1; 7 bases align to TRBD2. V lost 0 bases to trimming and J lost 11 bases; unmatched junction nucleotides: 4. This CDR3 contains 13 residues. Germline V gives CDR1 SNHLY, CDR2 FYNNEI. As DNA, the CDR3 is TGTGCCAGCAGTGAAGCGCGGGACTACCAGCAGTTCTTC. Translated, it gives CASSEARDYQQFF.

The chain has TRBV5-1 and TRBJ2-5; 9 nucleotides line up with TRBD2. CDR1 SGHRS and CDR2 YFSETQ come from the germline V gene. This CDR3 region has 15 residues. J lost 5 bases, V lost 4 bases, and 9 bases had no gene match. DNA of the CDR3: TGCGCCAGCAGCAGGGAGCGGGGGGCGCGGGAGACCCAGTACTTC. Protein sequence: CASSRERGARETQYF.